The clone carrying this T cell receptor beta chain was found once. These data originate in a study of blood T cell repertoires in COVID-19. Study-level information: Italy, Spain and the United States were the sources of the convalescent and acute COVID-19 samples. In each case, the material was cDNA or gDNA derived from T cells, B-cell-depleted T cells, or PBMCs.

Trimming left V 4 bases short and J 8 bases short, with 9 bases between. The CDR3 totals 13 residues. Germline V CDR1 and CDR2: SGHDN, FVKESK. The authors' processing: Reference gene primer amplification in the assay estimated nucleated cell counts. Clones were read by immunoSEQ multiplex PCR, and TCRdb kept only the in-frame ones, dropping some. Clone size and V and J calls were adopted from that table, with D and trimming inferred from the DNA. The repertoire holds roughly 240,000 clones, with 86% as singletons. Specimen: peripheral blood. The origin of this receptor is a man younger than 30 with active or convalescent COVID-19. This rearrangement joins TRBV14 to TRBJ1-6, with a possible D match to TRBD1 (6 bases). The CDR3 loop is CASSPRTDSPLHF. The CDR3 DNA is TGTGCCAGCAGCCCCCGGACAGATTCACCCCTCCACTTT.